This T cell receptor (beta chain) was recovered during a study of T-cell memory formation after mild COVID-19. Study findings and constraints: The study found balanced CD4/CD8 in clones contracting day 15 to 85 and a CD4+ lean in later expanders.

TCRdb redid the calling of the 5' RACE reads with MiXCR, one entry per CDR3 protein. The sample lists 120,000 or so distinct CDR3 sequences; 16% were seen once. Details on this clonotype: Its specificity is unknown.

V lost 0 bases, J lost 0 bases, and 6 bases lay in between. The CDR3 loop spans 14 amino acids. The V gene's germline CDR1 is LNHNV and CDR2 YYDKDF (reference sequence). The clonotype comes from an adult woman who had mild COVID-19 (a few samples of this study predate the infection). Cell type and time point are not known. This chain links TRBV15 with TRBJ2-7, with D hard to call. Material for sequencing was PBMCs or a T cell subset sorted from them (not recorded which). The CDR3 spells CATSRDLSSYEQYF. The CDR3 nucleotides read TGTGCCACCAGCAGAGATCTGAGCTCCTACGAGCAGTACTTC.